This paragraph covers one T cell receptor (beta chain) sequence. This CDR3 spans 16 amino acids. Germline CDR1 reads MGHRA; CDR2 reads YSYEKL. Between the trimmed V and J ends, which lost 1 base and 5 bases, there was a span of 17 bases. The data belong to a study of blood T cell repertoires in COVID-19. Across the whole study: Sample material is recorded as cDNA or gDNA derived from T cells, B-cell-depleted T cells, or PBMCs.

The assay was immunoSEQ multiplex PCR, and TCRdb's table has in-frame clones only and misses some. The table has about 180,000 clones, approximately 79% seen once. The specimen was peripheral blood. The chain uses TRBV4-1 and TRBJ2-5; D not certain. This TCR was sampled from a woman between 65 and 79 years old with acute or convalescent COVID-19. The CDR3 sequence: CASSQGQVDPRETQYF. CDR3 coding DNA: TGCGCCAGCAGCCAAGGGCAGGTCGACCCTCGGGAGACCCAGTACTTC.